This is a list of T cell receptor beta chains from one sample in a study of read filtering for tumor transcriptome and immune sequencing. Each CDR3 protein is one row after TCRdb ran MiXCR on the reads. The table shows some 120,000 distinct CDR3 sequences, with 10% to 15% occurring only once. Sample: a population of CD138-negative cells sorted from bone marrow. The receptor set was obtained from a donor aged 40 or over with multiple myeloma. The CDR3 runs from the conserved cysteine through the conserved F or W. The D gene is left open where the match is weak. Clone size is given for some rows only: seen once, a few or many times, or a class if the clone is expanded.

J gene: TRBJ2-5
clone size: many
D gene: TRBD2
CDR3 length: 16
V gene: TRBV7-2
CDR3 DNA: TGTGCCAGCAGCTCGCAAGCGGGAGGTACTAAAGAGACCCAGTACTTC
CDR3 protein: CASSSQAGGTKETQYF

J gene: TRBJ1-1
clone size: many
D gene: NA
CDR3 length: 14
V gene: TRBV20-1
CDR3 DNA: TGCAGTGCTCGATTAGGACACCCCAACACTGAAGCTTTCTTT
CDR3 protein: CSARLGHPNTEAFF

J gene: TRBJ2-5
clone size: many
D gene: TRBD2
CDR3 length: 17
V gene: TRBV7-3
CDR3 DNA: TGTGCCAGCAGCTTAAGGTCAGCGGGAGGTACCAAAGAGACCCAGTACTTC
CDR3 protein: CASSLRSAGGTKETQYF

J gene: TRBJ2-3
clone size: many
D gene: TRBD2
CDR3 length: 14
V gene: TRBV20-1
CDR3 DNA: TGCAGTGCTATAGCGGGCCCAAGCACGAATACGCAGTATTTT
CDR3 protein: CSAIAGPSTNTQYF

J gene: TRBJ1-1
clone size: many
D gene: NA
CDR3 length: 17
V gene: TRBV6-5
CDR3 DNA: TGTGCCAGCCAAACTCAGGGGCGCGGGGGTAAGGACGCTGAAGCTTTCTTT
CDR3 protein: CASQTQGRGGKDAEAFF

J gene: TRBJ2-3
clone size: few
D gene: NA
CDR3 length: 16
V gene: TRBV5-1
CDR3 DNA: TGCGCCAGCAGCTCCTCGGTGGGGGTTGGAGCAGATACGCAGTATTTT
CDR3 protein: CASSSSVGVGADTQYF

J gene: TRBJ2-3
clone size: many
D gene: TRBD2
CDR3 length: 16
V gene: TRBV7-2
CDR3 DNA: TGTGCCAGCAGCCCAGGACTAGCGGGAGGATTAGGTACGCAGTATTTT
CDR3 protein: CASSPGLAGGLGTQYF

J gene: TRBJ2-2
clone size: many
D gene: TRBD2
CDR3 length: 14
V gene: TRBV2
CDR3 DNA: TGTGCCAGCGGGGGGGATCCTCCCGGCGGGGAGCTGTTTTTT
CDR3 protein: CASGGDPPGGELFF

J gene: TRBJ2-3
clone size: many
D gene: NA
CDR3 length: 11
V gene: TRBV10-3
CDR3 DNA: TGTGCCACCCATAGCACAGATACGCAGTATTTT
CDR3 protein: CATHSTDTQYF

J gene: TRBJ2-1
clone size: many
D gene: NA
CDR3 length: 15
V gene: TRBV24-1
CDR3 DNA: TGTGCCACCAGTGAAGGACGAAACTACTACAATGAGCAGTTCTTC
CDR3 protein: CATSEGRNYYNEQFF

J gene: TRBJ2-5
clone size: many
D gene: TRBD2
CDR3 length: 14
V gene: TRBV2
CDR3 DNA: TGTGCCAGCAGTGAATTGACTAGCCGGAAGACCCAGTACTTC
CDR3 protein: CASSELTSRKTQYF

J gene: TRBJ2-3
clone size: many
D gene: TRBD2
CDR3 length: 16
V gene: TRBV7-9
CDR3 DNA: TGTGCCAGCAGCTCGCGGACTAGCGGGCCCACAGATACGCAGTATTTT
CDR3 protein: CASSSRTSGPTDTQYF

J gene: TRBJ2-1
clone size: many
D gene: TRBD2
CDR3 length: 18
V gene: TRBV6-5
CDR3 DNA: TGTGCCAGCAGTTACTCCCTGTCCCGTACTAGCGGGGGGAATGAGCAGTTCTTC
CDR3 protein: CASSYSLSRTSGGNEQFF

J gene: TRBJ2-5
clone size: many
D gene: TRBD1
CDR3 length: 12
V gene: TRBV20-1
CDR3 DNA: TGCAGTGCTAGCTCGACAGGGGAGACCCAGTACTTC
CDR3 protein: CSASSTGETQYF

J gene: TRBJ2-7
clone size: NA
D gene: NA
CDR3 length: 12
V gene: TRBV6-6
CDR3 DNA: TGTGCCAGCAGTTATAGGGCCTACGAGCAGTACTTC
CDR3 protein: CASSYRAYEQYF

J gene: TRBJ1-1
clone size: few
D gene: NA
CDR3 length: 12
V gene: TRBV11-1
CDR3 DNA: TGTGCCAGCAGCGTTGACAGAACTGAAGCTTTCTTT
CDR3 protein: CASSVDRTEAFF

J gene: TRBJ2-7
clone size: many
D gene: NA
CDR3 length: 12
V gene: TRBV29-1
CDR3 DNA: TGCAGCGTTGAACAGGGAGGCAACGAGCAGTACTTC
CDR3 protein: CSVEQGGNEQYF

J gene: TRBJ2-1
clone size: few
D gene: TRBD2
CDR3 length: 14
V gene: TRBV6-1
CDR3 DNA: TGTGCCAGCAGCCGGGAGGTCACCTACAATAAGCAGTTCTTC
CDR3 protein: CASSREVTYNKQFF

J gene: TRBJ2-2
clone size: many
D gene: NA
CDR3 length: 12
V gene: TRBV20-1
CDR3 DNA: TGCAGTGCTAGGGGAGACACCGGGGAGCTGTTTTTT
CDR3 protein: CSARGDTGELFF

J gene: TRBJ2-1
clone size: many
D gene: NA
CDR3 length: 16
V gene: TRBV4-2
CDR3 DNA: TGTGCCAGCAGCCAAGATTGGGACCGCCGTTTACATGAGCAGTTCTTC
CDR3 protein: CASSQDWDRRLHEQFF

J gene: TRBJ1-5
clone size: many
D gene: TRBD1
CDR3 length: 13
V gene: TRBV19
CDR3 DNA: TGTGCCAGTAGCCTACAGGGGAATCAGCCCCAGCATTTT
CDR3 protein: CASSLQGNQPQHF

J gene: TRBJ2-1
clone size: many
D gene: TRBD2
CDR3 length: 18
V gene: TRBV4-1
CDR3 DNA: TGCGCCAGCAGCCCCACGCCGGGAGGGGGGGGGATATACAATGAGCAGTTCTTC
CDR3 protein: CASSPTPGGGGIYNEQFF

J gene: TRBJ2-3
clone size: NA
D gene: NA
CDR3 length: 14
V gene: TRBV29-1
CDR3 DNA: TGCAGCGTTGAGATTGCCCGGGACACAGATACGCAGTATTTT
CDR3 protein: CSVEIARDTDTQYF

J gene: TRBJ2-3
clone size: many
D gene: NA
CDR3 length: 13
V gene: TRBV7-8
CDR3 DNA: TGTGCCAGCAGCTTAAATATGGTAGATACGCAGTATTTT
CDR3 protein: CASSLNMVDTQYF

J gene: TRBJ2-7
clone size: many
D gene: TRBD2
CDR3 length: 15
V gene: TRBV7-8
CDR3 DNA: TGTGCCAGCAGCTTACGGCTAGCGGGTATCTACGAGCAGTACTTC
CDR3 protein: CASSLRLAGIYEQYF

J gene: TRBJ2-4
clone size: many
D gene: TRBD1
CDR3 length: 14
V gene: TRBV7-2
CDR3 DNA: TGTGCCAGCAGCCTAACAACAGGGGCGAATATTCAGTACTTC
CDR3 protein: CASSLTTGANIQYF

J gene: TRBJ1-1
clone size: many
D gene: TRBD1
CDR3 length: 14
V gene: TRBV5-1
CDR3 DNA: TGCGCCAGCAGCCTTGACAGGGACAACACTGAAGCTTTCTTT
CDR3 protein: CASSLDRDNTEAFF

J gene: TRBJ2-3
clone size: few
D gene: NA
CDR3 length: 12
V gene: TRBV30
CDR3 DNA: TGTGCCTGGAGTGTATTTAGCGGAACGCAGTATTTT
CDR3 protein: CAWSVFSGTQYF

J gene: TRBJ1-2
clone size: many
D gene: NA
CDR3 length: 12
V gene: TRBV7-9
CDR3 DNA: TGTGCCAGCAGCTTTTCACACCATGGCTACACCTTC
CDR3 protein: CASSFSHHGYTF

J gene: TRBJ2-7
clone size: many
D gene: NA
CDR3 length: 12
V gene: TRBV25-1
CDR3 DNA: TGTGCCAGCAGTGATATGGCCTACGAGCAGTACTTC
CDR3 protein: CASSDMAYEQYF

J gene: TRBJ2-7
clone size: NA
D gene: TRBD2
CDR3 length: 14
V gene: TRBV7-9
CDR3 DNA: TGTGCCAGCAGCGCAACCGGGACTAACTACGAGCAGTACTTC
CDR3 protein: CASSATGTNYEQYF

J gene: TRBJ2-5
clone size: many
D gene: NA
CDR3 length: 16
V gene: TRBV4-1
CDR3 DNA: TGCGCCAGCAGCCAACAAGTGGGACGGGGCCAAGAGACCCAGTACTTC
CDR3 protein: CASSQQVGRGQETQYF

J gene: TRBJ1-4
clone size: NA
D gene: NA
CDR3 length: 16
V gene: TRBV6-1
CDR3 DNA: TGTGCCAGCAGTGAACGGGCAACTGCAACTAATGAAAAACTGTTTTTT
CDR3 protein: CASSERATATNEKLFF

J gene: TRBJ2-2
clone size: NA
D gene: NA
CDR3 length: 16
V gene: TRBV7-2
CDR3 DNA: TGCGCCAGCAGCTTATGGGAGCAGGAGAATACCGGGGAGCTGTTTTTT
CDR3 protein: CASSLWEQENTGELFF

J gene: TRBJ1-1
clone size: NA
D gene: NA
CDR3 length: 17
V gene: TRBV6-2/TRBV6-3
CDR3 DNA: TGTGCCAGCAGTGATCTAGTTCAGGGGCTGACGAACACTGAAGCTTTCTTT
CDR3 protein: CASSDLVQGLTNTEAFF

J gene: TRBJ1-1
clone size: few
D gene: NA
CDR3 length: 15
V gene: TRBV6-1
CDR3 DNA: TGTGCCAGCAGTGAAGAGGGGACCCGGTTTTTTGAAGCTTTCTTT
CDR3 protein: CASSEEGTRFFEAFF

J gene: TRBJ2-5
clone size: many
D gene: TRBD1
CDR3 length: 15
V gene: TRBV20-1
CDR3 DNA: TGCAGTGCTAGATTAGGACAGGGGGCGCGAGAGACCCAGTACTTC
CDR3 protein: CSARLGQGARETQYF

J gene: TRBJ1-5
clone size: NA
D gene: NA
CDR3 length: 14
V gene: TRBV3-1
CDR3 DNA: TGTGCCAGCAGCCAAGATCTTACGGAACCGCCCCAACATTTT
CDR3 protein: CASSQDLTEPPQHF

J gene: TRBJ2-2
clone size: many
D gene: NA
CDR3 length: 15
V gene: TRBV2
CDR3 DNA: TGTGCCAGCAGTGAAAGGGGCGATGGGCCCGGGGAGCTGTTTTTT
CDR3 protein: CASSERGDGPGELFF

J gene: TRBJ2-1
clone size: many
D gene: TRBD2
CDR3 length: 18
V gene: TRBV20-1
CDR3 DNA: TGCAGTGCTAGTTTCCCCCCGGGACTAGCGAGCTCCTACAATGAGCAGTTCTTC
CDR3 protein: CSASFPPGLASSYNEQFF